This TCR beta chain was sequenced during a study of tumor T cells in aggressive B-cell lymphoma (dated by TCRdb to 2015 to 2018). Concerning this clone: It has no known antigen specificity. There are no base qualities to consult, and no much larger clone falls within one base.

Receptor libraries were prepared by the immunoSEQ multiplex PCR assay. The immuneACCESS repertoire file appears here via TCRdb, limited to in-frame rearrangements. These files lack a portion of the clones; in checked studies, under half of the deficit traces to unresolved V genes, and the cause of the others is not known. In this sample the table shows 8,900 or so clones, around 83% of which occur a single time. The top ten clones comprise roughly 3.5% of the sample. Trimming accounts for 3 bases at V and 7 bases at J, while the number of junction bases matched to no gene is 9. The CDR3 numbers 17 residues from cysteine through phenylalanine. Left in the record is the CDR3 DNA by itself, 51 bases read in frame from the first base. CDR1 and CDR2 were assigned from the germline V gene as LGHNA and YNFKEQ.

The receptor chain draws on TRBV4-2 and TRBJ2-1; 13 of the junction bases match TRBD2. This sequence was found in an adult with diffuse large B cell lymphoma. The specimen sequenced was tumor tissue. The CDR3 protein: CASSQSSGTSGENEQFF. The nucleotide sequence is TGTGCCAGCAGCCAGTCCTCCGGGACTAGCGGGGAAAATGAGCAGTTCTTC.